This TCR beta chain emerged from a study of blood T cell repertoires in COVID-19. The wider study: Acute-phase and convalescent COVID-19 samples originated in the United States, Italy and Spain. T cells, B-cell-depleted T cells, or PBMCs provided the cDNA or gDNA that served as material.

Study processing details: The assay estimated nucleated cells by amplifying reference gene primers. TCRdb keeps only in-frame clones here, not all; method: immunoSEQ multiplex PCR. V, J and clone size are those of that table, while D and trimming were read from the DNA. The sample has roughly 250,000 clones, over 75% seen once. The junction had 20 bases not matched to a gene; V was cut back by 0 bases and J by 2 bases. The CDR3 extends over 21 amino acids. Per germline, CDR1 SGHDN and CDR2 FVKESK. Sequenced: peripheral blood. The rearrangement links TRBV14 to TRBJ2-3, with 7 bases aligning to TRBD2. This sequence originates from a middle-aged woman who had recovered from COVID-19. The CDR3 DNA reads TGTGCCAGCAGCCAAGATTATTCCGCCGGGAGGAGGCGTGGGTCCACAGATACGCAGTATTTT. It is translated as CASSQDYSAGRRRGSTDTQYF.